The 5 T cell receptor beta chains given below trace back to one sample, sequenced in a study of T-cell reconstitution after alpha-beta-depleted transplantation in children. Construction of the TCRbeta library involved unique molecular identifiers. TCRdb called the PCR reads again in MiXCR, with one record for every CDR3 protein. The sample lists a few hundred thousand distinct CDR3 sequences, around 25% occurring once. The source was PBMCs, mostly from graft donor cells, collected 180 days after TCRalphabeta/CD19-depleted stem cell transplant. The receptors were sampled from a male patient between 10 and 17 years old who had a stem cell transplant for acute lymphoblastic leukemia, so the T cells may come from the graft donor.

This clonotype was counted between two and nine times. The CDR3 DNA follows: TGTGCCAGCAGTTACTGGGCTAGCGGGGTTTACAATGAGCAGTTCTTC. Its protein product is CASSYWASGVYNEQFF. This chain uses TRBV6-5 with TRBJ2-1; TRBD2 matches at 9 bases. CDR1 and CDR2 (germline): MNHEY, SVGAGI. The CDR3 sequence is 16 residues long. J was trimmed by 4 bases and V by 1 base; bases with no gene match: 5.

The chain joins TRBV29-1 to TRBJ2-7, with 12 nucleotides matching TRBD2. Looked up from germline, CDR1 is SQVTM and CDR2 is ANQGSEA. This CDR3 is built from 16 residues. Losses at the gene ends were 6 bases for V and 6 bases for J; bases not matched to a gene: 15. The chain's CDR3 is CSVIRGTSGLIPEQYF. The CDR3 DNA follows: TGCAGCGTAATTAGGGGGACTAGCGGGTTGATTCCCGAGCAGTACTTC.

CDR3 nucleotides: TGTGCCAGTAGTAGCCAGCTTCGCGGCAATCAGCCCCAGCATTTT. Residues: CASSSQLRGNQPQHF. The chain has TRBV19 and TRBJ1-5, with unresolved D. Trimming removed 4 bases from V and 2 bases from J, with 12 bases in between. This CDR3 has 15 residues. Germline values: CDR1 LNHDA, CDR2 SQIVND (reference sequence).

This clonotype has a handful of counts. The V call is TRBV25-1, the J call TRBJ2-1, with 13 bases identical to TRBD2. Germline CDR1 reads MGHDK; CDR2 reads SYGVNS. The CDR3 runs to 16 residues. Trimming removed 7 bases from V and 5 bases from J; junction bases left unmatched: 8. CDR3 in amino acids: CASNMGTSGNDNEQFF. Written as DNA, the CDR3 is TGTGCCAGCAACATGGGGACTAGCGGGAATGACAATGAGCAGTTCTTC. Combining the CDR3 with reference TRBV25-1 and TRBJ2-1 gives the whole variable domain EADIYQTPRYLVIGTGKKITLECSQTMGHDKMYWYQQDPGMELHLIHYSYGVNSTEKGDLSSESTVSRIRTEHFPLTLESARPSHTSQYLCASNMGTSGNDNEQFFGPGTRLTVL.

This clonotype was observed a handful of times. This chain connects TRBV6-5 to TRBJ2-4; D remains ambiguous. The CDR3 totals 14 residues. The germline V and J ends were trimmed by 4 bases and 7 bases, with 14 bases remaining between them. Looked up from germline, CDR1 is MNHEY and CDR2 is SVGAGI. CDR3 nucleotide sequence: TGTGCCAGCAGTTGGGAACCGTCGGCGAACATTCAGTACTTC. It codes for CASSWEPSANIQYF.